A single sample is the source of the 24 T cell receptor beta chains below, sequenced in a study of long-term antiretroviral therapy in people with HIV. Sequencing used immunoSEQ v3.0 at survey level. Generated by immunoSEQ multiplex PCR, the TCRdb table keeps only in-frame clones and is missing some. The sample carries approximately 37,000 clones, roughly 87% recorded once. The input for sequencing was unsorted PBMCs, taken 1 year after starting antiretroviral therapy. The receptors come from a man aged 18 to 30 with HIV.

The chain employs TRBV9 and TRBJ2-1; TRBD2 agrees at 10 bases. The CDR3 is 16 amino acids. After removal of 3 bases from V and 0 bases from J, the junction contained 3 bases not matched to a gene. Germline CDR1 SGDLS, CDR2 YYNGEE. CDR3 sequence: CASSDPSGSSYNEQFF. The CDR3 DNA is TGTGCCAGCAGCGACCCTAGCGGGAGCTCCTACAATGAGCAGTTCTTC.

The chain carries TRBV7-9 and TRBJ2-2; 13 bases are shared with TRBD2. Per the germline V gene, CDR1 is SEHNR and CDR2 is FQNEAQ (reference sequence). The CDR3 is 16 amino acids. V lost 4 bases, J lost 4 bases, and 3 bases stayed unmatched. CDR3 in amino acids: CASSYTSGGGTGELFF. The CDR3 nucleotides are TGTGCCAGCAGCTATACTAGCGGGGGGGGCACCGGGGAGCTGTTTTTT.

This rearrangement joins TRBV19 to TRBJ1-1; 8 bases agree with TRBD1. V lost 3 bases to trimming and J lost 2 bases; unmatched junction nucleotides: 11. Per germline, CDR1 LNHDA and CDR2 SQIVND (reference sequence). There are 17 residues in the CDR3. The CDR3 loop is CASSIISEGQVNTEAFF. The CDR3 DNA follows: TGTGCCAGTAGTATTATTTCGGAGGGACAGGTAAACACTGAAGCTTTCTTT.

The chain has TRBV10-3 and TRBJ2-6; 9 nucleotides match TRBD1. Losses at the gene ends were 1 base for V and 1 base for J; bases not matched to a gene: 5. The CDR3 covers 18 residues. Germline CDR1 is ENHRY and CDR2 is SYGVKD. The CDR3 nucleotides are TGTGCCATCAGTGAGTTCCGGGACAGGGAATCTGGGGCCAACGTCCTGACTTTC. As protein: CAISEFRDRESGANVLTF.

J is TRBJ2-1 and V is TRBV7-9, with D perhaps TRBD2 (6 bases). CDR3 length: 18 amino acids. The V gene lost 5 bases and the J gene lost 5 bases, with 25 bases spanning the gap. CDR1 and CDR2 (germline): SEHNR, FQNEAQ (reference sequence). The CDR3 DNA reads as TGTGCCAGCAGCCCGAAGGCCGGCGCGGGGAGGAGGGACAATGAGCAGTTCTTC. Its translation: CASSPKAGAGRRDNEQFF.

The chain employs TRBV18 and TRBJ2-2; 8 nucleotides line up with TRBD2. Germline V gene sequence: CDR1 KGHSH, CDR2 LQKENI. After removal of 6 bases from V and 4 bases from J, the junction contained 10 bases not matched to a gene. CDR3 length: 16 amino acids. The CDR3 region is CASSPIQGLGTGELFF. In nucleotides, the CDR3 is TGTGCCAGCTCGCCTATACAGGGACTAGGCACCGGGGAGCTGTTTTTT.

There are a few counts of this clone. V and J are TRBV5-1 and TRBJ2-7; TRBD1 is a possible D gene (6 bases). Germline-derived CDR1 and CDR2 are SGHRS and YFSETQ. This CDR3 is built from 13 residues. With 3 bases removed from V and 4 bases from J, the gap between germline ends came to 11 bases. The CDR3 sequence is CASSSDSLYEQYF. The DNA for the CDR3 is TGCGCCAGCAGCTCGGACAGCCTGTACGAGCAGTACTTC.

CDR3 sequence reads: CASSIARRELFF. The CDR3 DNA reads as TGTGCCAGTAGTATAGCCAGGCGTGAGCTGTTTTTT. The gene calls are TRBV19 and TRBJ2-2; D not resolved. The CDR3 covers 12 residues. In germline, CDR1 is LNHDA, CDR2 SQIVND (reference sequence). With 1 base removed from V and 11 bases from J, the gap between germline ends came to 8 bases.

The chain links TRBV27 to TRBJ2-7, with TRBD1 matching 9 bases. J lost 2 bases, V lost 8 bases, and 7 bases had no gene match. Looked up from germline, CDR1 is MNHEY and CDR2 is SMNVEV (reference sequence). The CDR3 is 14 amino acids. The CDR3 DNA is TGTGCCAGCGCCGACAGGGGGGAAACCTACGAGCAGTACTTC. Translating gives CASADRGETYEQYF.

The V and J genes are TRBV6-1 and TRBJ2-7; 7 nucleotides line up with TRBD1. The CDR3 runs to 15 residues. V shed 2 bases, J shed 5 bases, and the junction held 9 bases outside the gene matches. Germline CDR1 MNHNS, CDR2 SASEGT. The CDR3 loop reads CASSELPDRSHEQYF. The CDR3 nucleotides read TGTGCCAGCAGTGAACTTCCGGACAGGTCCCACGAGCAGTACTTC.

V usage is TRBV19 and J usage is TRBJ2-7; D is perhaps TRBD2 (6 bases). V gave up 4 bases and J gave up 4 bases, with 8 bases separating them. This CDR3 is built from 12 residues. Germline assignment: CDR1 LNHDA and CDR2 SQIVND (reference sequence). The CDR3 is CASSSGGYEQYF. The CDR3, as DNA: TGTGCCAGTAGTAGTGGGGGGTACGAGCAGTACTTC.

The chain joins TRBV19 to TRBJ1-5; weak D call: TRBD1 (5 bases). The V and J ends lost 1 base and 9 bases respectively, with 16 bases between them. CDR1 is LNHDA, CDR2 SQIVND, per germline (reference sequence). The CDR3 is 15 amino acids. The CDR3 DNA reads TGTGCCAGTAGTATAGTTGTGGCGGGGGACGGGCCCCAGCATTTT. This translates into CASSIVVAGDGPQHF.

The sample holds one count of this clone. The J gene is TRBJ2-7, the V gene TRBV15; 13 nucleotides match TRBD2. CDR1 and CDR2 from the germline V gene are LNHNV and YYDKDF (reference sequence). Trimming at V came to 0 bases and at J to 12 bases, leaving 5 bases not matched to a gene. There are 14 residues in the CDR3. In DNA form, the CDR3 reads TGTGCCACCAGCAGAGACCGACTAGCGGGAGGTGGGTACTTC. Amino acid sequence: CATSRDRLAGGGYF.

The V gene is TRBV7-9, the J gene TRBJ1-2, with 12 positions matching TRBD1. The germline V gene encodes CDR1 SEHNR and CDR2 FQNEAQ (reference sequence). V trimming: 5 bases; J trimming: 4 bases; junction bases outside the gene matches: 8. The CDR3 is 16 amino acids. DNA for the CDR3: TGTGCCAGCAGCCCCAGTATGGGACAGGGGGCCTATGGCTACACCTTC. It codes for CASSPSMGQGAYGYTF. The variable domain in full, with the rest retrieved from reference TRBV7-9 and TRBJ1-2, is DTGVSQNPRHKITKRGQNVTFRCDPISEHNRLYWYRQTLGQGPEFLTYFQNEAQLEKSRLLSDRFSAERPKGSFSTLEIQRTEQGDSAMYLCASSPSMGQGAYGYTFGSGTRLTVV.

V usage is TRBV9 and J usage is TRBJ1-2, with TRBD1 matching 10 bases. This CDR3 is 13 amino acids long. Germline V gene sequence: CDR1 SGDLS, CDR2 YYNGEE. V was pared by 4 bases and J by 8 bases, with 5 bases of the junction left unmatched. The CDR3 nucleotides are TGTGCCAGCAGCACTCGGACAGGGGGAGGCTACACCTTC. As protein: CASSTRTGGGYTF. The whole variable domain, filled in from reference TRBV9 and TRBJ1-2, reads DSGVTQTPKHLITATGQRVTLRCSPRSGDLSVYWYQQSLDQGLQFLIQYYNGEERAKGNILERFSAQQFPDLHSELNLSSLELGDSALYFCASSTRTGGGYTFGSGTRLTVV.

The chain carries TRBV6-1 and TRBJ1-4; TRBD1 is a possible D gene (5 bases). CDR1 and CDR2 from the germline V gene are MNHNS and SASEGT. The CDR3 sequence is 14 residues long. Trimming took off 7 bases at V and 5 bases at J, with 14 bases between the two ends. CDR3 coding DNA: TGTGCCAGCAAGGGTTGGGACGAAAATGAAAAACTGTTTTTT. Translated: CASKGWDENEKLFF.

The chain has TRBV5-6 and TRBJ1-1, with D possibly TRBD1 on 6 matching bases. The CDR3 is made up of 12 amino acids. V was trimmed by 3 bases and J by 7 bases, leaving 10 bases between them. Germline values: CDR1 SGHDT, CDR2 YYEEEE. CDR3: CASSWGRGEAFF. The CDR3 nucleotides read TGTGCCAGCAGCTGGGGGCGGGGTGAAGCTTTCTTT.

Concerning this clone itself: The germline gene is not matched at one end of the junction; a read error may be the cause. The CDR3 DNA reads TGTGCCAGCTCTCCACCCCCCGCGGATTATGGCTACACCTTC. Its protein is CASSPPPADYGYTF. V gene TRBV18 combines with J gene TRBJ1-2; D gene ambiguous. Per germline, CDR1 KGHSH and CDR2 LQKENI. This CDR3 region has 14 residues.

This chain uses TRBV6-6 with TRBJ2-3; 14 positions match TRBD2. This CDR3 is built from 15 residues. Germline-derived CDR1 and CDR2 are MNHNY and SVGAGI (reference sequence). The V and J ends lost 6 bases and 6 bases, in that order; junction bases with no gene match: 5. The CDR3 sequence is CASRGTSGSKDTQYF. CDR3 coding DNA: TGTGCCAGCAGAGGGACTAGCGGGAGTAAGGATACGCAGTATTTT.

The J gene is TRBJ2-1, the V gene TRBV27, with 8 bases that match TRBD1. The CDR3 sequence is 15 residues long. V shed 5 bases, J shed 4 bases, and the junction held 7 bases outside the gene matches. The germline CDR1 and CDR2 sequences are MNHEY and SMNVEV (reference sequence). CDR3 sequence: CASSKWTGPYNEQFF. The CDR3 DNA follows: TGTGCCAGCAGTAAGTGGACAGGGCCATACAATGAGCAGTTCTTC.

This clone has a handful of counts. The V and J genes are TRBV18 and TRBJ1-2; TRBD1 matches 9 bases. V dropped 3 bases and J dropped 7; count of bases not matched to a gene: 6. Looked up from germline, CDR1 is KGHSH and CDR2 is LQKENI. This CDR3 spans 14 amino acids. CDR3 protein: CASSPNRGQGGYTF. DNA for the CDR3: TGTGCCAGCTCACCGAACAGGGGGCAGGGTGGCTACACCTTC.

This clone has only one observation. The gene calls are TRBV5-6 and TRBJ2-1; TRBD1 is a possible D gene (6 bases). Germline V lookup: CDR1 SGHDT, CDR2 YYEEEE. The CDR3 extends over 15 amino acids. V was pared by 2 bases and J by 0 bases, with 9 bases between. The CDR3 reads CASSLRGTSYNEQFF. DNA of the CDR3: TGTGCCAGCAGCTTAAGGGGGACCTCCTACAATGAGCAGTTCTTC. Full variable domain (rest looked up from reference TRBV5-6 and TRBJ2-1): DAGVTQSPTHLIKTRGQQVTLRCSPKSGHDTVSWYQQALGQGPQFIFQYYEEEERQRGNFPDRFSGHQFPNYSSELNVNALLLGDSALYLCASSLRGTSYNEQFFGPGTRLTVL.

This chain joins TRBV19 and TRBJ2-7; TRBD1 matches at 7 bases. Germline assignment: CDR1 LNHDA and CDR2 SQIVND (reference sequence). The CDR3 is made up of 13 amino acids. Losses at the gene ends were 3 bases for V and 6 bases for J; bases not matched to a gene: 5. This chain's CDR3 is CASSMGTVSEQYF. Here the CDR3 DNA reads TGTGCCAGTAGTATGGGGACAGTAAGCGAGCAGTACTTC.

The chain employs TRBV19 and TRBJ1-5; D not certain. The V gene lost 7 bases and the J gene lost 0 bases, with 10 bases spanning the gap. Germline loops: CDR1 LNHDA, CDR2 SQIVND (reference sequence). The CDR3 sequence is 14 residues long. Here the CDR3 DNA reads TGTGCCAGTAAAGGGAGACATAGCAATCAGCCCCAGCATTTT. Encoded protein: CASKGRHSNQPQHF.